This entry lists 20 T cell receptor beta chains sequenced from one sample in a study of identical twins. Each CDR3 protein gets one entry after TCRdb re-called the 5' RACE reads with MiXCR. Here the sample spans around 250,000 distinct CDR3 sequences, about 12% being singletons. These data also featured in a second study, about yellow fever vaccine responses in identical twins.

Sample: memory (CD45RO+) T cells sorted from blood. The receptors shown here come from a woman between 18 and 29 years old in good health.

The CDR3 region is CASSPWVGTEAFF. The DNA for the CDR3 is TGTGCCAGCAGTCCTTGGGTAGGAACTGAAGCTTTCTTT. The chain combines TRBV27 with TRBJ1-1; D gene ambiguous. V was clipped by 5 bases and J by 5 bases, with 12 bases between them. Germline CDR1 and CDR2: MNHEY and SMNVEV (reference sequence). The CDR3 has 13 amino acids.

This clonotype was seen a handful of times. The chain carries TRBV6-1 and TRBJ1-1; the match to TRBD1 covers 11 bases. This CDR3 region has 14 residues. From germline, CDR1 is MNHNS and CDR2 SASEGT. Unmatched junction bases numbered 6, after V lost 7 bases and J lost 5 bases. The CDR3 loop reads CASTQGTGGTEAFF. The CDR3 DNA reads as TGTGCCAGCACCCAAGGGACAGGGGGGACTGAAGCTTTCTTT.

The chain has TRBV2 and TRBJ2-7; 8 nucleotides align to TRBD2. CDR1 SNHLY and CDR2 FYNNEI come from the germline V gene. The CDR3 totals 16 residues. The junction had 17 bases not matched to a gene; V was cut back by 7 bases and J by 6 bases. Here the CDR3 DNA reads TGTGCCAGCACCCTAGCAGCGGGGGCTGGGTCCGGCGAGCAGTACTTC. Translated, it gives CASTLAAGAGSGEQYF.

This clonotype was seen more than once but under ten times. This chain connects TRBV6-2 or TRBV6-3 to TRBJ2-7; 13 bases are shared with TRBD2. Trimming cost V 7 bases and J 6 bases; bases outside gene matches: 15. There are 17 residues in the CDR3. The germline V gene encodes CDR1 MNHEY and CDR2 SVGEGT. Written as DNA, the CDR3 is TGTGCCAGCACCACGACGCGCAGACTAGCGGGAGGTCGCGAGCAGTACTTC. Residues: CASTTTRRLAGGREQYF.

This chain joins TRBV11-2 and TRBJ2-2; TRBD2 agrees at 7 bases. The CDR3 spans 14 residues. Germline V gene lookup returns CDR1 SGHAT and CDR2 FQNNGV. With V trimmed by 2 bases and J by 5 bases, 2 bases remained unmatched. CDR3 nucleotide sequence: TGTGCCAGCAGCTTATTGGGACTAACCGGGGAGCTGTTTTTT. Translating it yields CASSLLGLTGELFF.

Ten or more counts support this clonotype. The gene calls are TRBV28 and TRBJ2-7; possible D gene TRBD1, 5 bases. V dropped 10 bases and J dropped 12 bases, with 25 bases sitting between them. There are 13 residues in the CDR3. Germline V gene sequence: CDR1 MDHEN, CDR2 SYDVKM. DNA of the CDR3: TGTGCCACCAAGAGCCAGAACAGGATGTGGGCGTACTTC. Its translation is CATKSQNRMWAYF. The whole variable domain, filled in from reference TRBV28 and TRBJ2-7, reads DVKVTQSSRYLVKRTGEKVFLECVQDMDHENMFWYRQDPGLGLRLIYFSYDVKMKEKGDIPEGYSVSREKKERFSLILESASTNQTSMYLCATKSQNRMWAYFGPGTRLTVT.

This clonotype was detected only a few times. The chain recombines TRBV12-3 or TRBV12-4 with TRBJ1-4, with TRBD1 identical over 10 bases. CDR3 size: 16 residues. J lost 4 bases, V lost 1 base, and 3 bases had no gene match. The CDR3 is CASSLGRDRGNEKLFF. The CDR3, as DNA: TGTGCCAGCAGTTTAGGTCGGGACAGGGGTAATGAAAAACTGTTTTTT.

The rearrangement joins TRBV7-2 to TRBJ2-7; possibly TRBD2 for D (6 bases). Germline loops: CDR1 SGHTA, CDR2 FQGNSA. The CDR3 is made up of 14 amino acids. Trimming removed 1 base at V and 7 bases at J, with 14 bases between. The CDR3 region has the DNA TGTGCCAGCAGCTTAGGGTGGCGGGGTGGTGAGCAGTACTTC. Translating it yields CASSLGWRGGEQYF.

This clonotype was counted between two and nine times. CDR3 residues: CAISEPNLGLAGSGGAFF. In DNA, the CDR3 is TGTGCCATCAGTGAGCCGAATTTAGGACTAGCGGGATCTGGCGGGGCTTTCTTT. The rearrangement uses TRBV10-3 and TRBJ1-1; D not certain. CDR1 and CDR2 (germline): ENHRY, SYGVKD. The ends were cut back, 2 bases at V and 11 bases at J, with 30 bases in the middle. The CDR3 totals 18 residues.

V is TRBV21-1 and J is TRBJ2-2; TRBD2 was called by the table and not checked on the DNA. TRBV21-1 is an annotated pseudogene. This CDR3 region has 18 residues. This chain's CDR3 is CASSSPSLAGANTGELFF. The CDR3 bases are TGTGCCAGCAGCAGTCCCTCACTAGCGGGGGCAAACACCGGGGAGCTGTTTTTT.

This clonotype appeared many times. V gene TRBV28 combines with J gene TRBJ2-7; tentatively, D is TRBD1 (5 bases). Germline assignment: CDR1 MDHEN and CDR2 SYDVKM. There are 12 residues in the CDR3. V was trimmed by 7 bases and J by 1 base, leaving 8 bases between them. For the CDR3, the DNA is TGTGCCAGCACGACAGATTCCTACGAGCAGTACTTC. As protein: CASTTDSYEQYF.

This clonotype was seen a handful of times. V gene TRBV15 combines with J gene TRBJ2-3; D call uncertain. Trimming took off 1 base at V and 2 bases at J, with 13 bases between the two ends. From germline, CDR1 is LNHNV and CDR2 YYDKDF (reference sequence). The CDR3 loop spans 16 amino acids. The DNA for the CDR3 is TGTGCCACCAGCAGAGTTGACAAGGGCTACACAGATACGCAGTATTTT. Amino acid sequence: CATSRVDKGYTDTQYF.

This clonotype was counted ten times or more. This chain uses TRBV3-1 with TRBJ1-6; D remains unclear. V lost 5 bases, J lost 9 bases, and 11 bases lay in between. Germline values: CDR1 LGHDT, CDR2 YNNKEL (reference sequence). There are 13 residues in the CDR3. The DNA for the CDR3 is TGTGCCAGCAGCGGAGACGGAGGTTCACCCCTCCACTTT. It yields the protein CASSGDGGSPLHF. Using reference TRBV3-1 and TRBJ1-6 for the parts outside the CDR3, the full variable domain is DTAVSQTPKYLVTQMGNDKSIKCEQNLGHDTMYWYKQDSKKFLKIMFSYNNKELIINETVPNRFSPKSPDKAHLNLHINSLELGDSAVYFCASSGDGGSPLHFGNGTRLTVT.

The chain carries TRBV4-2 and TRBJ2-2; the match to TRBD2 covers 9 bases. The CDR3 is 16 residues long. V lost 0 bases and J lost 7; bases outside the gene matches: 6. The germline CDR1 and CDR2 sequences are LGHNA and YNFKEQ. Here the CDR3 DNA reads TGTGCCAGCAGCCAAGATTCGGCGGGAGGGGACGGGGAGCTGTTTTTT. It yields the protein CASSQDSAGGDGELFF.

This clonotype was detected a few times. The chain links TRBV20-1 to TRBJ2-1, with 9 bases lining up with TRBD2. Germline assignment: CDR1 DFQATT and CDR2 SNEGSKA (reference sequence). This CDR3 region has 16 residues. V was clipped by 2 bases and J by 9 bases; unmatched bases: 14. DNA for the CDR3: TGCAGTGCTAGAACCCCGGGACTAGCTTTACGGGCTGAGCAGTTCTTC. Protein: CSARTPGLALRAEQFF.

This clonotype showed up just a few times. This rearrangement joins TRBV30 to TRBJ2-7, with D perhaps TRBD2 (6 bases). Looked up from germline, CDR1 is GTSNPN and CDR2 is SVGIG (reference sequence). This CDR3 is built from 13 residues. V was pared by 0 bases and J by 6 bases, with 12 bases between. In DNA, the CDR3 is TGTGCCTGGAGTGTCGAGGTGGGAGGCGAGCAGTACTTC. Protein: CAWSVEVGGEQYF.

This clonotype was found a few times. This chain links TRBV12-3 or TRBV12-4 with TRBJ2-7; TRBD2 aligns across 7 bases. J was trimmed by 10 bases and V by 5 bases; bases with no gene match: 8. The CDR3 sequence is 12 residues long. The CDR3 bases are TGTGCCAGCAGTCAACTAGCGCAATTTCAGTACTTC. It encodes CASSQLAQFQYF.

The CDR3 protein is CASVRDMSSYEQYF. The CDR3 DNA reads TGTGCCAGCGTTCGAGACATGAGCTCCTACGAGCAGTACTTC. The chain couples TRBV6-5 to TRBJ2-7; D is uncertain. CDR1 is MNHEY, CDR2 SVGAGI, per germline. Deletions cut 8 bases from V and 0 bases from J, with 14 bases between. The CDR3 has 14 residues.

The rearrangement links TRBV7-2 to TRBJ1-1; no firm D call. V was trimmed by 5 bases and J by 0 bases, leaving 13 bases between them. The CDR3 is made up of 15 amino acids. Germline V gene sequence: CDR1 SGHTA, CDR2 FQGNSA. The DNA for the CDR3 is TGTGCCAGCAGCACAAACAAGCTAATGAACACTGAAGCTTTCTTT. Translating it yields CASSTNKLMNTEAFF. Filled out from reference TRBV7-2 and TRBJ1-1, the complete variable domain reads GAGVSQSPSNKVTEKGKDVELRCDPISGHTALYWYRQSLGQGLEFLIYFQGNSAPDKSGLPSDRFSAERTGGSVSTLTIQRTQQEDSAVYLCASSTNKLMNTEAFFGQGTRLTVV.

Concerning this clonotype itself: At one boundary the junction diverges from the germline segment, which might be a read error. The chain links TRBV3-1 to TRBJ2-7; the match to TRBD1 covers 12 bases. There are 14 residues in the CDR3. Germline V gene sequence: CDR1 LGHDT, CDR2 YNNKEL (reference sequence). DNA of the CDR3: TGTGCCAGCAGCTCCAAGGGACAGGGGGCGCAAGTCCACTTC. Protein product: CASSSKGQGAQVHF.